Shown below are 12 T cell receptor beta chains from a single sample sequenced in a study of cytomegalovirus exposure and HLA in healthy donors. Both 60 Vbeta primers and 13 Jbeta primers went into the PCR. Some clones are missing from TCRdb's copy, which holds only in-frame ones; the method was immunoSEQ multiplex PCR. Of over 150,000 clones in the sample, 84% were seen once. The material sequenced was PBMCs. The source is a girl aged 5 to 17 in good health and CMV-seropositive.

The CDR3 reads CASSPTGGRQETQYF. CDR3 bases: TGTGCCAGCAGCCCGACCGGGGGGCGGCAAGAGACCCAGTACTTC. The chain carries TRBV9 and TRBJ2-5; TRBD2 might be the D (7 bases). Trimming took off 4 bases at V and 2 bases at J, with 15 bases between the two ends. CDR3 length: 15 residues. Germline CDR1 and CDR2: SGDLS and YYNGEE.

This clone was found once. The rearrangement joins TRBV4-1 to TRBJ2-1; D gene uncertain. V lost 1 base, J lost 9 bases, and 10 bases lay in between. The germline CDR1 and CDR2 sequences are MGHRA and YSYEKL. The CDR3 length is 13 residues. The CDR3: CASSQGRWSEQFF. In DNA, the CDR3 is TGCGCCAGCAGCCAAGGGCGTTGGAGTGAGCAGTTCTTC.

The chain employs TRBV7-9 and TRBJ1-1, with 7 nucleotides matching TRBD1. Germline V gene sequence: CDR1 SEHNR, CDR2 FQNEAQ (reference sequence). V shed 11 bases, J shed 0 bases, and the junction held 3 bases outside the gene matches. The CDR3 is 12 residues long. This CDR3 reads CAWTGLNTEAFF. The CDR3, as DNA: TGTGCCTGGACAGGCCTGAACACTGAAGCTTTCTTT.

The chain recombines TRBV30 with TRBJ1-5; possibly TRBD1 for D (5 bases). This CDR3 region has 13 residues. V was clipped by 2 bases and J by 2 bases, with 7 bases between them. CDR1 GTSNPN and CDR2 SVGIG come from the germline V gene (reference sequence). The DNA for the CDR3 is TGTGCCTGGAGTACCAGGGGCAATCAGCCCCAGCATTTT. Its protein is CAWSTRGNQPQHF. Using reference TRBV30 and TRBJ1-5 for the parts outside the CDR3, the full variable domain is SQTIHQWPATLVQPVGSPLSLECTVEGTSNPNLYWYRQAAGRGLQLLFYSVGIGQISSEVPQNLSASRPQDRQFILSSKKLLLSDSGFYLCAWSTRGNQPQHFGDGTRLSIL.

The chain combines TRBV5-4 with TRBJ2-1; no clear D. With 3 bases removed from V and 0 bases from J, the gap between germline ends came to 10 bases. Germline values: CDR1 SGHNT, CDR2 YYREEE (reference sequence). The CDR3 is 15 amino acids. CDR3 nucleotide sequence: TGTGCCAGCAGCTCCCGGAGTAGCTCCTACAATGAGCAGTTCTTC. Amino acids: CASSSRSSSYNEQFF.

V usage is TRBV19 and J usage is TRBJ1-5; the D gene is possibly TRBD1 (6 bases). This CDR3 has 17 residues. Trimming took 3 bases from V and 1 from J, leaving 16 bases between them. CDR1 and CDR2 from the germline V gene are LNHDA and SQIVND (reference sequence). The CDR3 loop is CASSMTGIRGSNQPQHF. The CDR3 region has the DNA TGTGCCAGTAGTATGACCGGGATTAGGGGGAGCAATCAGCCCCAGCATTTT.

This clone has only one observation. The chain couples TRBV4-1 to TRBJ2-7; 7 positions match TRBD1. The CDR3 totals 15 residues. CDR1 MGHRA and CDR2 YSYEKL come from the germline V gene. Losses at the gene ends were 2 bases for V and 1 base for J; bases not matched to a gene: 5. The CDR3 reads CASSQRDSESYEQYF. CDR3 sequence (DNA): TGCGCCAGCAGCCAAAGGGACAGCGAATCCTACGAGCAGTACTTC.

This clone has only a few counts. The rearrangement joins TRBV4-2 to TRBJ1-5; 7 bases are shared with TRBD1. This CDR3 comprises 16 residues. CDR1 and CDR2 (germline): LGHNA, YNFKEQ. The J segment lost 3 bases and the V segment lost 3 bases, leaving 8 bases of the junction unmatched. CDR3 in DNA: TGTGCCAGCAGCCACGAAAGGGGGCGCGACAATCAGCCCCAGCATTTT. As protein: CASSHERGRDNQPQHF.

V usage is TRBV11-3 and J usage is TRBJ1-1; the D gene is possibly TRBD1 (5 bases). CDR3 length: 14 amino acids. Looked up from germline, CDR1 is SGHNT and CDR2 is YENEEA. V lost 3 bases and J 4 bases, leaving 12 bases between the germline ends. The CDR3: CASSFRRGGTEAFF. The DNA for the CDR3 is TGTGCCAGCAGCTTTCGACGGGGGGGCACTGAAGCTTTCTTT.

The chain joins TRBV7-9 to TRBJ1-1; D gene uncertain. This CDR3 has 14 amino acids. Trimming shortened V by 4 bases and J by 0 bases, and 9 bases separated the two germline ends. In germline, CDR1 is SEHNR, CDR2 FQNEAQ (reference sequence). CDR3 protein: CASSYSSLNTEAFF. The CDR3 nucleotides are TGTGCCAGCAGCTATTCTAGTCTGAACACTGAAGCTTTCTTT.

The chain couples TRBV7-9 to TRBJ1-1, with D tentatively TRBD1 (6 bases). The CDR3 consists of 14 residues. CDR1 is SEHNR, CDR2 FQNEAQ, per germline (reference sequence). V was cut by 5 bases and J by 2 bases, with 12 bases left in between. The CDR3 sequence: CASSQTGSNTEAFF. The CDR3 DNA reads TGTGCCAGCAGCCAAACAGGGTCAAACACTGAAGCTTTCTTT.

Of note for this clone: Given the absence of the conserved phenylalanine or tryptophan at the CDR3 end, a read error is likely. This sequence joins TRBV10-3 and TRBJ2-7; possibly TRBD2 for D (6 bases). The V gene's germline CDR1 is ENHRY and CDR2 SYGVKD. Trimming pared 6 bases from V and 1 base from J, leaving 16 bases between. This CDR3 is 15 amino acids long. Here the CDR3 DNA reads TGTGCCATCAGACCTGGCGTAGCGGAGTCCTACGAGCAGTACCTC. Encoded protein: CAIRPGVAESYEQYL.